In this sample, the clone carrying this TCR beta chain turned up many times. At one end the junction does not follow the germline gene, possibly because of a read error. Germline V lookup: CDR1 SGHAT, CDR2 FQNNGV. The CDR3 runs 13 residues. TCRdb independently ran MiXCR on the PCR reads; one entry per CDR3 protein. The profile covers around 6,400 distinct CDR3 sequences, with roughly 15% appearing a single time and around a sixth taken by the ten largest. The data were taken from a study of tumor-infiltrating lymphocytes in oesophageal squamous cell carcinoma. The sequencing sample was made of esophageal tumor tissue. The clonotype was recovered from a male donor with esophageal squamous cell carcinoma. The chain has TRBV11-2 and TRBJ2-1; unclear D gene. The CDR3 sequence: CASSLVMNSPLHF. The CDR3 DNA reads TGTGCCAGCAGCTTAGTCATGAATTCACCCCTCCACTTC.